The 18 T cell receptor beta chains listed next were all sequenced from one sample in a study of tumour-infiltrating T cells in Burkitt lymphoma. The repertoire was sequenced with immunoSEQ multiplex PCR; TCRdb's copy has only in-frame clones and lacks some. The sample yields about 46,000 clones, around 30% seen once. Sequenced sample: tumor tissue. The receptors originated from a human donor with Burkitt lymphoma.

V and J are TRBV4-2 and TRBJ2-1; possibly TRBD2 for D (6 bases). V lost 1 base to trimming and J lost 4 bases, with 14 bases between them. Germline-derived CDR1 and CDR2 are LGHNA and YNFKEQ. This CDR3 has 16 residues. CDR3 region: CASSQGTRTTYNEQFF. In nucleotides, the CDR3 is TGTGCCAGCAGCCAAGGGACTCGGACTACATACAATGAGCAGTTCTTC.

This clone has just a few counts. J is TRBJ2-4 and V is TRBV29-1, with 9 positions matching TRBD2. The V and J ends lost 7 bases and 1 base, in that order; junction bases with no gene match: 26. Germline CDR1 reads SQVTM; CDR2 reads ANQGSEA. This CDR3 is built from 21 residues. The CDR3 nucleotides read TGCAGCGAAGGGAAAAGGGGCGCAGCGGGGGGAGTTTGGTTGGCCAAAAACATTCAGTACTTC. The encoded protein is CSEGKRGAAGGVWLAKNIQYF. Full variable domain (rest looked up from reference TRBV29-1 and TRBJ2-4): SAVISQKPSRDICQRGTSLTIQCQVDSQVTMMFWYRQQPGQSLTLIATANQGSEATYESGFVIDKFPISRPNLTFSTLTVSNMSPEDSSIYLCSEGKRGAAGGVWLAKNIQYFGAGTRLSVL.

This chain uses TRBV5-1 with TRBJ1-6; 9 nucleotides line up with TRBD1. This CDR3 has 14 residues. The germline V gene has CDR1 SGHRS and CDR2 YFSETQ. J was trimmed by 10 bases and V by 4 bases; bases with no gene match: 6. The DNA of the CDR3 is TGCGCCAGCAGCGAGGGACAGGGAGGATCACCCCTCCACTTT. It specifies CASSEGQGGSPLHF.

The gene calls are TRBV7-9 and TRBJ2-6; a possible D gene is TRBD1 (6 bases). This CDR3 has 18 residues. Germline values: CDR1 SEHNR, CDR2 FQNEAQ (reference sequence). V lost 3 bases to trimming and J lost 0 bases, with 15 bases between them. CDR3 loop: CASSFARGKGSGANVLTF. DNA of the CDR3: TGTGCCAGCAGCTTCGCCAGGGGAAAGGGCTCTGGGGCCAACGTCCTGACTTTC.

The CDR3 here is CASSAFYEQYF. CDR3 DNA: TGTGCCAGCAGTGCGTTCTACGAGCAGTACTTC. V and J are TRBV2 and TRBJ2-7; D unclear. The germline V and J ends were trimmed by 4 bases and 3 bases, with 4 bases remaining between them. This CDR3 is 11 amino acids long. CDR1 and CDR2 from the germline V gene are SNHLY and FYNNEI. The full variable domain, rest sourced from reference TRBV2 and TRBJ2-7, is EPEVTQTPSHQVTQMGQEVILRCVPISNHLYFYWYRQILGQKVEFLVSFYNNEISEKSEIFDDQFSVERPDGSNFTLKIRSTKLEDSAMYFCASSAFYEQYFGPGTRLTVT.

This clone was seen only a few times. CDR3 bases: TGTGCCACCAGCAGAGATGCGGGGTTTGGGGAGACCCAGTACTTC. This encodes CATSRDAGFGETQYF. The J gene is TRBJ2-5, the V gene TRBV15; D might be TRBD2 (6 bases). This CDR3 has 15 residues. V dropped 0 bases and J dropped 5 bases, with 13 bases sitting between them. Germline CDR1 reads LNHNV; CDR2 reads YYDKDF (reference sequence).

This clone came up a few times. V gene TRBV4-1 combines with J gene TRBJ2-1; the D is unclear. CDR3 length: 15 amino acids. The germline V gene encodes CDR1 MGHRA and CDR2 YSYEKL. V gave up 2 bases and J gave up 0 bases, with 8 bases separating them. The CDR3 DNA reads as TGCGCCAGCAGCCAAATCTGGAGCTCCTACAATGAGCAGTTCTTC. It yields the protein CASSQIWSSYNEQFF.

Here the CDR3 reads CASSLVSGGDYGYTF. For the CDR3, the DNA is TGCGCCAGCAGCTTGGTTTCAGGAGGGGACTATGGCTACACCTTC. The V gene is TRBV5-1, the J gene TRBJ1-2, with D possibly TRBD1 on 5 matching bases. Germline V CDR1 and CDR2: SGHRS, YFSETQ. This CDR3 has 15 amino acids. Trimming removed 0 bases at V and 3 bases at J, with 12 bases between.

The gene calls are TRBV30 and TRBJ2-3, with D possibly matching TRBD2 (6 bases). The CDR3 is 15 amino acids. Per the germline V gene, CDR1 is GTSNPN and CDR2 is SVGIG (reference sequence). The V gene lost 7 bases and the J gene lost 2 bases, with 19 bases spanning the gap. For the CDR3, the DNA is TGTGCCTCCGAAGCCGCAGCGGGCTACACAGATACGCAGTATTTT. Its protein product is CASEAAAGYTDTQYF.

The chain links TRBV4-1 to TRBJ2-1, with D maybe TRBD2 (5 bases). Germline V CDR1 and CDR2: MGHRA, YSYEKL. The CDR3 is 15 residues long. V was trimmed by 4 bases and J by 2 bases, leaving 12 bases between them. Here the CDR3 reads CASSPRAGAYNEQFF. CDR3 DNA sequence: TGCGCCAGCAGCCCGAGGGCCGGGGCCTACAATGAGCAGTTCTTC.

This clone turned up a few times. This rearrangement joins TRBV5-6 to TRBJ2-1; D may match TRBD1 or TRBD2 (6 bases each). The CDR3 covers 17 residues. V lost 4 bases, J lost 0 bases, and 17 bases lay in between. Germline CDR1 is SGHDT and CDR2 is YYEEEE. DNA of the CDR3: TGTGCCAGCAGCCTAGGGGGTAGGGGAGGCTCCTACAATGAGCAGTTCTTC. This sequence encodes CASSLGGRGGSYNEQFF.

The chain employs TRBV5-6 and TRBJ2-3; TRBD2 matches at 9 bases. J gave up 4 bases and V 6 bases, and 12 bases lay outside the gene matches. This CDR3 has 16 residues. CDR1 SGHDT and CDR2 YYEEEE come from the germline V gene. The DNA of the CDR3 is TGTGCCAGCACCTCCCCGCAGCGGGGGGCGGCAGATACGCAGTATTTT. It translates to CASTSPQRGAADTQYF.

Many counts were recorded for this clone. The chain couples TRBV29-1 to TRBJ2-7; a possible D gene is TRBD2 (6 bases). There are 14 residues in the CDR3. Germline loops: CDR1 SQVTM, CDR2 ANQGSEA. Deletions cut 5 bases from V and 0 bases from J, with 14 bases between. The chain's CDR3 is CSVWGDGHSYEQYF. CDR3 in DNA: TGCAGCGTTTGGGGGGACGGCCACTCCTACGAGCAGTACTTC.

This clone was detected only a few times. This sequence joins TRBV19 and TRBJ1-1, with D possibly being TRBD1 (5 bases). The germline V gene encodes CDR1 LNHDA and CDR2 SQIVND (reference sequence). CDR3 length equals 10 residues. CDR3: CASGGAEAFF. CDR3 DNA sequence: TGTGCGAGTGGGGGGGCTGAAGCTTTCTTT.

The chain uses TRBV4-2 and TRBJ1-5, with 9 bases that match TRBD1. V shed 1 base, J shed 12 bases, and the junction held 16 bases outside the gene matches. Germline assignment: CDR1 LGHNA and CDR2 YNFKEQ. The CDR3 is 17 amino acids. DNA for the CDR3: TGTGCCAGCAGCCAAGTGGGACAGGGCGAAGGGGGTTTAGTCCAGCATTTT. This codes for CASSQVGQGEGGLVQHF.

This clone was observed a few times. J is TRBJ2-5 and V is TRBV6-4; D tentatively reads TRBD1 or TRBD2 (5 bases each). The CDR3 consists of 13 residues. The germline V gene encodes CDR1 MRHNA and CDR2 SNTAGT. The V end lost 1 base, the J end lost 6 bases, and 9 bases lay between the germline ends. For the CDR3, the DNA is TGTGCCAGCAGTGACTTCAGGGAGAAGACCCAGTACTTC. Protein sequence: CASSDFREKTQYF.

This sequence joins TRBV7-2 and TRBJ1-2; possible D gene TRBD1, 5 bases. Looked up from germline, CDR1 is SGHTA and CDR2 is FQGNSA. V dropped 4 bases and J dropped 7 bases, with 19 bases sitting between them. This CDR3 contains 15 residues. This CDR3 reads CASSSKSGRDGGYTF. The CDR3 DNA sequence: TGTGCCAGCAGCTCTAAGTCGGGGCGGGATGGTGGCTACACCTTC.

The sample holds a few counts of this clone. This sequence joins TRBV7-2 and TRBJ2-5; the D is unclear. CDR3 size: 13 residues. Trimming shortened V by 4 bases and J by 9 bases, and 15 bases separated the two germline ends. CDR1 is SGHTA and CDR2 is FQGNSA in the germline V gene. CDR3 sequence (DNA): TGTGCCAGCAGCTCCTATACCGTGGTAGCCCAGTACTTC. Translating it yields CASSSYTVVAQYF.